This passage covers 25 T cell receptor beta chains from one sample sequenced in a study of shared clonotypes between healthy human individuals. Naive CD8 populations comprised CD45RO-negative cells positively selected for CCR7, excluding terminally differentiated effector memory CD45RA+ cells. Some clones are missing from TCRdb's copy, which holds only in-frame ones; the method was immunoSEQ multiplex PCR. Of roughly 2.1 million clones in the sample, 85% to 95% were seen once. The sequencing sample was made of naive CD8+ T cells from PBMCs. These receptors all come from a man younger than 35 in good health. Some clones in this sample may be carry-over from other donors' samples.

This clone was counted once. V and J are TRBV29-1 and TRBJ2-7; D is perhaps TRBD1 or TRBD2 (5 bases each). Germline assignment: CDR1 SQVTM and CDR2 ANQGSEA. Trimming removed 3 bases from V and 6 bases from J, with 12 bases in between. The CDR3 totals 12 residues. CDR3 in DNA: TGCAGCGTTGAGGGACCAGGGCCCGAGCAGTACTTC. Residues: CSVEGPGPEQYF.

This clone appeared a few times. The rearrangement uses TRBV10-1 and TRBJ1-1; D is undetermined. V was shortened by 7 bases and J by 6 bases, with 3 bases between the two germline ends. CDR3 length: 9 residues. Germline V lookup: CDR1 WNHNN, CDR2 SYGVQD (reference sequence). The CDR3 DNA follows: TGCGCCAGCAACTCTGAAGCTTTCTTT. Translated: CASNSEAFF.

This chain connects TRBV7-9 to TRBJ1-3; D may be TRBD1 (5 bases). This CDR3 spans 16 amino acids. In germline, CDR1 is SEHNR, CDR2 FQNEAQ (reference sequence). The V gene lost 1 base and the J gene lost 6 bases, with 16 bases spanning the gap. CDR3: CASSLGRRALENTIYF. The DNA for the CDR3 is TGTGCCAGCAGCTTAGGTCGCAGGGCTCTCGAAAACACCATATATTTT.

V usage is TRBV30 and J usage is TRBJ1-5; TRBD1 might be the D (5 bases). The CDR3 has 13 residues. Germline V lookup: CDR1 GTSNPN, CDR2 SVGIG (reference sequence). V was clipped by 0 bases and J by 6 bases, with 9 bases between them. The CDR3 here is CAWSVGAGQPQHF. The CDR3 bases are TGTGCCTGGAGTGTAGGGGCCGGTCAGCCCCAGCATTTT.

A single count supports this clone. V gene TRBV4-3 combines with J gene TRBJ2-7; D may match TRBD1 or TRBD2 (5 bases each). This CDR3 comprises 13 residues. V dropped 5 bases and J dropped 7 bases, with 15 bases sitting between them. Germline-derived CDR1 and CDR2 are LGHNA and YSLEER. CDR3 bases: TGCGCCAGCAGCATGTATTTAGGGGAGGAGCAGTACTTC. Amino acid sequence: CASSMYLGEEQYF.

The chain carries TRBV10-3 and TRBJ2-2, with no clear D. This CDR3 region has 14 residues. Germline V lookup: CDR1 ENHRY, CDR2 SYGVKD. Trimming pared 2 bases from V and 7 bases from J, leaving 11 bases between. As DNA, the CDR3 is TGTGCCATCAGTGAGGAGGACGGTATCGGGGAGCTGTTTTTT. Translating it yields CAISEEDGIGELFF.

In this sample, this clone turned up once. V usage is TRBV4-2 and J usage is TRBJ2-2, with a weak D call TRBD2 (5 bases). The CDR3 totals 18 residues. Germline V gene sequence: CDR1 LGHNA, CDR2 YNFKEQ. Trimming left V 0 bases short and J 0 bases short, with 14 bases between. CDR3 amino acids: CASSQDPVYGTNTGELFF. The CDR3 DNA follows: TGTGCCAGCAGCCAAGACCCTGTGTACGGGACGAACACCGGGGAGCTGTTTTTT.

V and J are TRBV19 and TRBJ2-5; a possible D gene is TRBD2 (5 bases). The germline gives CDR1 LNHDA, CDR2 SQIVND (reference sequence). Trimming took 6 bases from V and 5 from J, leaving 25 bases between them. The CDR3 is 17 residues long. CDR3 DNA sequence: TGTGCCAGTAGCATAAGCCTTCCGGGAACCCACGGGGAGACCCAGTACTTC. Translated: CASSISLPGTHGETQYF.

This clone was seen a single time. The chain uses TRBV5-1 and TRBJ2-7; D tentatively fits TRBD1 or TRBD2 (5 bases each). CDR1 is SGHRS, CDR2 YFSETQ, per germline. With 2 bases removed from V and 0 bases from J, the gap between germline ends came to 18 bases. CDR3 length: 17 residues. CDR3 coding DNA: TGCGCCAGCAGCTTCCCTCACCGGGACGGTGTCTCCTACGAGCAGTACTTC. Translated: CASSFPHRDGVSYEQYF.

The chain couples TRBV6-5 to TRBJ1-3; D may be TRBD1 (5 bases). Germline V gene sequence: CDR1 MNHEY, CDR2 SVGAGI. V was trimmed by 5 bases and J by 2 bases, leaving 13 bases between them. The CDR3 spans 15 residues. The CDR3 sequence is CASSTGRRAGNTIYF. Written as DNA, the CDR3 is TGTGCCAGCAGTACGGGGCGCCGGGCTGGAAACACCATATATTTT.

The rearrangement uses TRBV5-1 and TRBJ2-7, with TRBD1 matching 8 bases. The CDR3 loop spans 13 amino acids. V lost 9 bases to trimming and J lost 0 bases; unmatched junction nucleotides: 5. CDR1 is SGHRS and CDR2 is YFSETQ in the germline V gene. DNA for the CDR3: TGCGCCACCCAGGACAGGGCCTCCTACGAGCAGTACTTC. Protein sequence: CATQDRASYEQYF.

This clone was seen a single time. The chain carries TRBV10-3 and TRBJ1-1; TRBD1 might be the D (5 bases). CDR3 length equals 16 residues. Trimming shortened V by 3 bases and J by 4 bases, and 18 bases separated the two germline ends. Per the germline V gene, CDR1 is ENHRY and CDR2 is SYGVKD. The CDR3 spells CAISDLATGRGTEAFF. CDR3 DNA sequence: TGTGCCATCAGTGACCTCGCAACAGGTAGGGGCACTGAAGCTTTCTTT.

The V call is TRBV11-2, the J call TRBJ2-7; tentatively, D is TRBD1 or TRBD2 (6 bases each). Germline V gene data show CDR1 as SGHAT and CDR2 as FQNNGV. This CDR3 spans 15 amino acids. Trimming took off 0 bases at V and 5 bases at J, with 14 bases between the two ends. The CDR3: CASSLERGVLDEQYF. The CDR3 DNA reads TGTGCCAGCAGCTTAGAGAGGGGGGTATTGGACGAGCAGTACTTC. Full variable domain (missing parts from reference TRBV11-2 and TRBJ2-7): EAGVAQSPRYKIIEKRQSVAFWCNPISGHATLYWYQQILGQGPKLLIQFQNNGVVDDSQLPKDRFSAERLKGVDSTLKIQPAKLEDSAVYLCASSLERGVLDEQYFGPGTRLTVT.

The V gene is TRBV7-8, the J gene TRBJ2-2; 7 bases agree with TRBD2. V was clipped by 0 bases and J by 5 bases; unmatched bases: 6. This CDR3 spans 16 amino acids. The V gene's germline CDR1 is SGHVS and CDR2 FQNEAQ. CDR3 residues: CASSLAVGSGTGELFF. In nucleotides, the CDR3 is TGTGCCAGCAGCTTAGCCGTTGGTAGCGGGACCGGGGAGCTGTTTTTT.

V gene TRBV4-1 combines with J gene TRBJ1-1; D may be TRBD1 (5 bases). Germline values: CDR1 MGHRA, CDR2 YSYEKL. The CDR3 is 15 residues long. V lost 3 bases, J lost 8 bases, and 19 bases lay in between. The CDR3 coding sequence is TGCGCCAGCAGCCAGGAGGTTCCAGAGACAGCGGAAGCTTTCTTT. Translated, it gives CASSQEVPETAEAFF.

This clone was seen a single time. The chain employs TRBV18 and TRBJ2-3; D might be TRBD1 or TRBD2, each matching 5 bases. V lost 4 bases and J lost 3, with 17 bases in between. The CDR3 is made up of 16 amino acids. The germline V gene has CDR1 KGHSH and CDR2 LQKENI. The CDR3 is CASSLGTEVGTDTQYF. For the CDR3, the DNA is TGTGCCAGCTCACTCGGGACGGAGGTTGGGACAGATACGCAGTATTTT.

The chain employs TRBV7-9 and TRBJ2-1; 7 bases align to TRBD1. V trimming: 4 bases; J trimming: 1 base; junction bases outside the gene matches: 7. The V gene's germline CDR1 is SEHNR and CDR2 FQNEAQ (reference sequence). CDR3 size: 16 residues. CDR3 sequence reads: CASSSPTGASYNEQFF. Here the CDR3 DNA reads TGTGCCAGCAGCTCCCCAACAGGGGCATCCTACAATGAGCAGTTCTTC.

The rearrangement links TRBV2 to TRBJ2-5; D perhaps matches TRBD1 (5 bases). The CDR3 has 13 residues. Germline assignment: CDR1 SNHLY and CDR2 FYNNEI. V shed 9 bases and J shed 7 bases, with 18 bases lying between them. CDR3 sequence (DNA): TGTGCCAGGTTGGGGCAGACAGTGGGGACCCAGTACTTC. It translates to CARLGQTVGTQYF.

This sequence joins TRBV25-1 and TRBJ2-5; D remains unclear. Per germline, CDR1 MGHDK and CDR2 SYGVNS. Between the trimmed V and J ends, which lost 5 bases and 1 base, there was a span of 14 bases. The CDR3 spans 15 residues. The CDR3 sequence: CASSSPLLTQETQYF. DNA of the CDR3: TGTGCCAGCAGTTCACCCCTCTTGACCCAAGAGACCCAGTACTTC.

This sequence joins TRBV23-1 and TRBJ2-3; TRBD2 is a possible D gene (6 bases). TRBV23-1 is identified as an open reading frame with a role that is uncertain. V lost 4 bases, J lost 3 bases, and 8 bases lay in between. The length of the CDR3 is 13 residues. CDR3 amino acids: CASSLGRTDTQYF. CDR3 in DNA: TGCGCCAGCAGTCTCGGGAGAACAGATACGCAGTATTTT.

DNA for the CDR3: TGCAGCGTTGAGGGGGCCCACGAGCAGTACTTC. Its translation: CSVEGAHEQYF. This chain links TRBV29-1 with TRBJ2-7; possible D gene TRBD1, 6 bases. The CDR3 consists of 11 residues. Between the trimmed V and J ends, which lost 3 bases and 5 bases, there was a span of 8 bases. Germline V gene data show CDR1 as SQVTM and CDR2 as ANQGSEA.

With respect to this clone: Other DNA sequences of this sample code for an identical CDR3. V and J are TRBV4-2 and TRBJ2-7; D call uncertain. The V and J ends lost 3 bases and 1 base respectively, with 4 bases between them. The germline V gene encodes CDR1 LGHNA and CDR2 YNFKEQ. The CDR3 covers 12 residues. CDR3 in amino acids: CASSQGSYEQYF. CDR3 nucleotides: TGTGCCAGCAGCCAGGGTTCCTACGAGCAGTACTTC.

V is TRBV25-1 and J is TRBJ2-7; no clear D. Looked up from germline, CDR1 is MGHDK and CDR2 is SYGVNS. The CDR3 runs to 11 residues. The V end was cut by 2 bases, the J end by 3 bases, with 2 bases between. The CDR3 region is CASSENYEQYF. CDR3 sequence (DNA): TGTGCCAGCAGTGAAAACTACGAGCAGTACTTC.

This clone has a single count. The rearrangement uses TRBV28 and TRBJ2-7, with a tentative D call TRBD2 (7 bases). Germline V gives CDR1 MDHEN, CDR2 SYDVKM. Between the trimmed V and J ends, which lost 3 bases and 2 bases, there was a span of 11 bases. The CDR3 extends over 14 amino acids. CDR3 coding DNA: TGTGCCAGCAGTTTTGGGGGGGCCACCTACGAGCAGTACTTC. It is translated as CASSFGGATYEQYF.

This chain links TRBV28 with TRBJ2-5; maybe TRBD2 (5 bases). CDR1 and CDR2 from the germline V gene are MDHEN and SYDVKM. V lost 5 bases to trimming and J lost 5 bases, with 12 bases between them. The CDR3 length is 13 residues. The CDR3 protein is CASSPPPGETQYF. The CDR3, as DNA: TGTGCCAGCAGTCCCCCTCCGGGGGAGACCCAGTACTTC.